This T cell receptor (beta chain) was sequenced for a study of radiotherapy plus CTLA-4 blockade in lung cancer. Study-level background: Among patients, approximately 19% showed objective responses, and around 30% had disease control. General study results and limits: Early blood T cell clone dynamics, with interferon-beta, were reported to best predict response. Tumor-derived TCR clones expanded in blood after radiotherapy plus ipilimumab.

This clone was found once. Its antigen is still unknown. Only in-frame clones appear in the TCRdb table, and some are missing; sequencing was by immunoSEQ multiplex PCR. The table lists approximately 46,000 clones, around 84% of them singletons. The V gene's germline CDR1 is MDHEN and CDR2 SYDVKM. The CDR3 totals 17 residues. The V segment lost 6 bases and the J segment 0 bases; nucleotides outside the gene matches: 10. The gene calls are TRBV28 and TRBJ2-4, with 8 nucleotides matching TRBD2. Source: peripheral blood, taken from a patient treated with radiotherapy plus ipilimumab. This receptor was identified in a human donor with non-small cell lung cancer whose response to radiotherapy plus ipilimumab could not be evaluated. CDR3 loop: CASRSGGEFLAKNIQYF. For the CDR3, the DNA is TGTGCCAGCAGGTCCGGGGGGGAATTTTTAGCCAAAAACATTCAGTACTTC.